The clone carrying this TCR beta chain has more than one count but fewer than ten. Its specificity is unknown. Time point noted: persistent/refractory GD, antithyroid drugs over 5 years with positive TRAb. Scientists built the TCR library using RNA that was extracted from PBMCs. J gave up 2 bases and V 8 bases, and 6 bases lay outside the gene matches. CDR3 length: 14 residues. Per the germline V gene, CDR1 is MNHEY and CDR2 is SVGEGT. The data belong to a study of regulatory T cells in long-lasting Graves disease. Points from the study as a whole: Owing to a sample size that was small, accuracy may have been reduced.

Building of the TCR beta libraries involved iRepertoire HTBI primers and Arm-PCR of CDR3 regions. TCRdb processed the multiplex PCR reads anew with MiXCR; each CDR3 protein has one entry. In the table there are roughly 700,000 distinct CDR3 sequences, roughly 30% of which are singletons. The clonotype was recovered from a female donor with Graves disease. The material was peripheral blood mononuclear cells (PBMCs), obtained when the disease was refractory, from a patient treated with antithyroid drugs. The gene calls are TRBV6-2 or TRBV6-3 and TRBJ1-5; 7 bases match TRBD1. The CDR3 reads CASVDRVGNQPQHF. DNA of the CDR3: TGTGCCAGCGTAGACAGGGTTGGCAATCAGCCCCAGCATTTT.